This T cell receptor (beta chain) was profiled in a study of T-cell memory formation after mild COVID-19 (dated by TCRdb to the early 2020s). About the investigation overall: Most TCR sequence clusters were specific to one of the two donors. In two donors, T-cell clones that expanded and contracted after mild COVID-19 were followed by sequencing TCRalpha and TCRbeta repertoires longitudinally. Two young, previously healthy adult volunteers, one female and one male, were included in the cohort.

Study-level results and caveats: The study covered only two mild cases, and larger cohorts including severe cases with pre-infection samples were considered necessary. From day 15 to 85, contracting clones showed balanced CD4/CD8 phenotypes, whereas a second wave of clones that expanded from day 15 to 37 leaned towards CD4+. Some responding clones were detected in pre-infection memory, which suggested that pre-existing cross-reactive memory T cells had joined the SARS-CoV-2 response. SARS-CoV-2 specificity was not confirmed for the second-wave clones peaking on day 37. Contracting CD4+ clones were located mainly in the CM and EM memory subsets, whereas CD8+ clones were found to be enriched in EMRA.

The instrument given in TCRdb is Illumina NovaSeq 6000. TCRalpha and TCRbeta cDNA libraries were built by 5'RACE with constant-segment primers, adding sample barcodes and unique molecular identifiers. Trizol reagent was used to extract RNA from every sample. Amplification of the libraries took two PCR steps, and the second step added a second sample barcode plus Illumina TruSeq adapters. Libraries were sequenced on an Illumina NovaSeq with 2 x 150 bp paired-end reads. As for the original processing: The reads were demultiplexed and collapsed into UMI-guided consensus sequences using migec v1.2.7. Using mixcr v2.1.11, UMI consensuses were aligned to TRA and TRB V and J templates and then assembled into clonotypes. Clonotypes were classified as expanded or contracted when called significant by both edgeR and NoisET, with noise models trained on biological replicates. edgeR calls used a false discovery rate-adjusted p below 0.01 and a log2 fold-change threshold of 1. PCA with hierarchical clustering of max-normalized trajectories of the 1000 most abundant clonotypes was used as exploratory dynamics analysis. Separately sequenced CD4+ and CD8+ repertoires were used to assign a CD4 or CD8 phenotype to each responding clone. The public reads were reprocessed in TCRdb via fastp at Q25 and MiXCR, keeping in-frame beta chains. Here each entry gathers all rows of one CDR3 protein and keeps the most common genes and DNA. These V and J calls originate from TCRdb's pipeline instead of the authors' own analysis. The sample has some 320,000 distinct CDR3 sequences on record, 15% to 20% of them singletons. 20% to 25% of the sample goes to the ten largest clones.

PBMCs were isolated by Ficoll-Paque density gradient centrifugation. A remark on this clonotype: What antigen it recognizes has not been identified. No quality values exist for individual bases; no much larger clone is one base distant.

The source material was PBMCs or a T cell subset sorted from them (not recorded which). The source of this sequence is a young man who had mild COVID-19 (a few samples of this study predate the infection). The sample titles of this study are shuffled in the database, so cell type and time point are left out; the donor was told from shared clones.

The nucleotide sequence reads as follows: TGTGCCAGCAGCCCCCCCCGATCACCCCTCCACTTT. Protein translation: CASSPPRSPLHF. The chain joins TRBV7-3 to TRBJ1-6, with an unclear D gene assignment. V was cut back by 5 bases and J by 10 bases, leaving a gap of 9 bases between them. From the cysteine up to the phenylalanine, the CDR3 has a length of 12 residues. The read is trimmed to its CDR3 DNA, 36 bases read in frame from base 1. Looking up the germline V gene yields CDR1 SGHTA and CDR2 FQGTGA.